Sequencing of this T cell receptor (beta chain) was carried out in a study of T cell responses to AZD1222 COVID-19 vaccine (dated by TCRdb to about 2021). General notes on the study: TCR sequencing covered 233 trial participants: 200 to 220 given two doses of AZD1222 and 26 given two doses of MenACWY control vaccine. Trial participants were enrolled by age into subgroups of 18-55, 56-69 and 70-plus years, and about 150, 27 and 61 TCR-sequenced participants, respectively, were included in these subgroups.

The time point label of this sample denotes: about 28 days (+/-7) after the second vaccine dose. Because spike-specific TCR depth and breadth did not differ between the two schedules, AZD1222 recipients who got a second dose at roughly 4 weeks were pooled with those who got a second dose at roughly 12 weeks. The vaccinee samples were drawn from two UK trials, COV001 and COV002, one of which was a single-blind randomized controlled phase 2/3 trial testing AZD1222 (ChAdOx1 nCoV-19) in healthy adults. For TCRbeta chain sequencing, PBMC samples from trial participants were taken at day 0 and at day 28 after the second dose. Of note for this clone: Its binding antigen is unknown. No per-base quality is available; no much larger clone lies one base away.

General findings and caveats noted by the study authors: CD4 TCRs associated with the vaccine covered the entire spike protein, and the dominant responses were in regions 160-218 and 743-854. The 56-69-year group was small, and its depth increase did not reach significance, likely because of low power. A significant rise in spike-specific TCR breadth and depth was observed after two AZD1222 doses relative to day 0 and relative to MenACWY recipients. Because no day 14 peak-response samples were available, the repertoires could be characterized only after the peak T cell response. Reportedly, almost half of the unique spike-specific TCRs recognized epitopes lying outside the regions that are mutated in the B.1.351 and B.1.1.7 variants. Participants were mostly white British and included more females than males, and it was suggested by the authors that clonal diversity may have been underestimated. Conclusions about previously exposed vaccinees are limited, since just six AZD1222 recipients were seropositive for SARS-CoV-2 at baseline.

The CDR3 regions of human TCRbeta chains were analyzed by immunosequencing. In the source study's methods: Repertoire TCRs were matched against a reference library of SARS-CoV-2-specific TCRs generated with the MIRA antigen-specificity platform. Breadth was defined as the fraction of unique TCRs that were SARS-CoV-2-associated. Depth was defined as the fraction of total T cells that were SARS-CoV-2-associated. Using the MIRA data, every spike-specific TCR was mapped to the spike region that the TCR reacted to and assigned to either a CD4 or a CD8 class. Log10-transformed breadth and depth values were compared by one-way ANOVA with Sidak's multiple comparisons tests. The clones in this table, taken by TCRdb from immuneACCESS, are in-frame only. Not every clone is retained; where verified, under half of the shortfall comes from an unresolved V gene, and the cause of the rest is unknown. V and J calls plus clone size are reproduced from that table; the DNA served to infer D and trimming. The sample table lists about 150,000 clones, 87% of them with a count of one. The ten largest clones add up to 1.1% of the sample.

Sequencing was performed on peripheral blood, taken 28 days after the second AZD1222 dose. The TCR originated in an adult who received the AZD1222 COVID-19 vaccine.

The DNA sequence is as follows: TGTGCCAGCAGGTCTGGGGGGTCCCGATACGAGCAGTACTTC. Translation gives CASRSGGSRYEQYF. The rearrangement combines TRBV2 with TRBJ2-7; a tentative D match to TRBD2 spans 6 bases. Reading the germline V gene gives CDR1 SNHLY and CDR2 FYNNEI. Trimming takes 6 bases from V and 4 bases from J, and the germline ends sit 16 bases apart. The CDR3 goes from the cysteine to the phenylalanine over 14 residues. Only the CDR3 DNA stays, 42 bases, in frame from base 1. Reference TRBV2 and TRBJ2-7 proteins supply the regions before and after the CDR3; the full variable domain is: EPEVTQTPSHQVTQMGQEVILRCVPISNHLYFYWYRQILGQKVEFLVSFYNNEISEKSEIFDDQFSVERPDGSNFTLKIRSTKLEDSAMYFCASRSGGSRYEQYFGPGTRLTVT.